The 2 T cell receptor beta chains presented below share a single source sample, sequenced in a study of T-cell memory formation after mild COVID-19. Via MiXCR, TCRdb re-called the 5' RACE reads, giving one row per CDR3 protein. The repertoire has 450,000 to 700,000 distinct CDR3 sequences, roughly 17% of them found once; the top ten carry around 12%. Sequencing used PBMCs or a T cell subset sorted from them (not recorded which). The source of these receptors is an adult woman who had mild COVID-19 (a few samples of this study predate the infection). Cell type and time point are not known.

V gene TRBV6-2 or TRBV6-3 combines with J gene TRBJ2-7, with D possibly TRBD2 on 5 matching bases. The CDR3 is 11 residues long. Trimming took 8 bases from V and 3 from J, leaving 8 bases between them. Germline values: CDR1 MNHEY, CDR2 SVGEGT. The CDR3 spells CASAAGYEQYF. Here the CDR3 DNA reads TGTGCCAGCGCGGCGGGCTACGAGCAGTACTTC.

The chain carries TRBV25-1 and TRBJ1-1; 7 positions match TRBD1. There are 16 residues in the CDR3. With 0 bases clipped from V and 6 bases from J, the junction kept 10 bases outside the gene matches. Per germline, CDR1 MGHDK and CDR2 SYGVNS. In DNA, the CDR3 is TGTGCCAGCAGTGAATATCGGCTGACAGGGTTCCCTGAAGCTTTCTTT. Translation: CASSEYRLTGFPEAFF.